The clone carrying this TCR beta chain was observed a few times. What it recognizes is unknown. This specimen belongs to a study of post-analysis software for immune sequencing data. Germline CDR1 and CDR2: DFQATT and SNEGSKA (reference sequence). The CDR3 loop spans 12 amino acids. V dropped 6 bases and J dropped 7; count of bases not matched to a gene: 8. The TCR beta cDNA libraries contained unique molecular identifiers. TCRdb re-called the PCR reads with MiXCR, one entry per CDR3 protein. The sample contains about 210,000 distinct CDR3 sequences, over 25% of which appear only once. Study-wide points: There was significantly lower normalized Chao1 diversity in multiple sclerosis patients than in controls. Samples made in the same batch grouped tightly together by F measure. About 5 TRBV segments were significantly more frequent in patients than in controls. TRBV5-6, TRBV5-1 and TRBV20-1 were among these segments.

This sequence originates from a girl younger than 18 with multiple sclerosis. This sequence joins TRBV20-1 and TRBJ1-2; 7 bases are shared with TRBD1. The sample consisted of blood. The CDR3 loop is CSARTGAGGYTF. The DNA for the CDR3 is TGCAGTGCGCGCACAGGGGCGGGTGGCTACACCTTC.